These 6 T cell receptor beta chains were sequenced from one sample in a study of blood T cell repertoires in COVID-19. TCRdb's table, derived via immunoSEQ multiplex PCR, lists solely in-frame clones and lacks some. This sample has roughly 380,000 clones, with 85% found just once. The sequencing input was peripheral blood. These receptors were taken from a woman aged 18 to 35 with acute or convalescent COVID-19.

V and J are TRBV9 and TRBJ1-2; 7 nucleotides match TRBD1. Germline assignment: CDR1 SGDLS and CDR2 YYNGEE. There are 14 residues in the CDR3. V dropped 4 bases and J dropped 6; count of bases not matched to a gene: 9. The CDR3 protein is CASSTDRWLDGYTF. As DNA, the CDR3 is TGTGCCAGCAGCACGGACAGGTGGTTAGATGGCTACACCTTC.

The CDR3 nucleotides are TGTGCCAGCAGCATGGGACTAGCGGGAGCCGATACGCAGTATTTT. Its translation: CASSMGLAGADTQYF. J is TRBJ2-3 and V is TRBV11-3; the match to TRBD2 covers 14 bases. The CDR3 is made up of 15 amino acids. CDR1 is SGHNT and CDR2 is YENEEA in the germline V gene. After removal of 5 bases from V and 6 bases from J, the junction contained 4 bases not matched to a gene.

The J gene is TRBJ1-2, the V gene TRBV10-3, with TRBD1 identical over 10 bases. Germline values: CDR1 ENHRY, CDR2 SYGVKD. The trim removed 3 bases at V and 8 bases at J, leaving 6 bases unmatched. The length of the CDR3 is 14 residues. CDR3 sequence: CAISELGQGSGYTF. The CDR3 bases are TGTGCCATCAGTGAATTGGGACAGGGGTCCGGCTACACCTTC.

CDR3 residues: CASGQAPTYGYTF. CDR3 nucleotides: TGTGCCAGCGGACAGGCCCCCACCTATGGCTACACCTTC. The genes are TRBV5-6 and TRBJ1-2; TRBD1 matches 7 bases. From germline, CDR1 is SGHDT and CDR2 YYEEEE. The CDR3 is 13 residues long. Germline trimming cut 7 bases from V and 4 bases from J; bases unmatched to any gene: 7.

This chain links TRBV7-9 with TRBJ2-1; 7 bases align to TRBD1. Per the germline V gene, CDR1 is SEHNR and CDR2 is FQNEAQ (reference sequence). After removal of 4 bases from V and 6 bases from J, the junction contained 0 bases not matched to a gene. The CDR3 is made up of 12 amino acids. The CDR3 coding sequence is TGTGCCAGCAGCTCAGGGGGCAATGAGCAGTTCTTC. Residues: CASSSGGNEQFF.

V is TRBV7-2 and J is TRBJ1-6, with 9 positions matching TRBD1. CDR1 and CDR2 from the germline V gene are SGHTA and FQGNSA. The CDR3 runs 14 residues. Unmatched junction bases numbered 4, after V lost 5 bases and J lost 8 bases. The CDR3 sequence is CASSMDRGYSPLHF. The DNA for the CDR3 is TGTGCCAGCAGCATGGACAGGGGTTATTCACCCCTCCACTTT.